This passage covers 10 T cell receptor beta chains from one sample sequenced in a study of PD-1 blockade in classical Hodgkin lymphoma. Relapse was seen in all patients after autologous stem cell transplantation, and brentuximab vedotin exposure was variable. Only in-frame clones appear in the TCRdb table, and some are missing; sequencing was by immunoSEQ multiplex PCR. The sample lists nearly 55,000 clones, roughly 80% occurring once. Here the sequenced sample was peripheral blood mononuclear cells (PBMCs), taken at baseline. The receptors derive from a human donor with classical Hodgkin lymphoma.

CDR3: CASSQEGNTGELFF. The CDR3 DNA reads TGTGCCAGCAGCCAAGAAGGGAACACCGGGGAGCTGTTTTTT. This sequence joins TRBV4-2 and TRBJ2-2; D uncertain. V was pared by 0 bases and J by 1 base, with 3 bases between. This CDR3 is 14 amino acids long. Looked up from germline, CDR1 is LGHNA and CDR2 is YNFKEQ.

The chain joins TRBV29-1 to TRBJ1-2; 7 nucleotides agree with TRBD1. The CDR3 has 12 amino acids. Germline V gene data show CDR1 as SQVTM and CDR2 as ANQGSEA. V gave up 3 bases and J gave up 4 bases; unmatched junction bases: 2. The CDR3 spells CSVETGTYGYTF. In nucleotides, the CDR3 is TGCAGCGTTGAGACAGGGACCTATGGCTACACCTTC.

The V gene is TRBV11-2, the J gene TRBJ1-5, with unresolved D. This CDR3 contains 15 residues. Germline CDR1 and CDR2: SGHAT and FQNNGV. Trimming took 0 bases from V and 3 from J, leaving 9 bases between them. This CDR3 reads CASSLDGQSNQPQHF. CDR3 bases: TGTGCCAGCAGCTTAGATGGGCAGTCCAATCAGCCCCAGCATTTT.

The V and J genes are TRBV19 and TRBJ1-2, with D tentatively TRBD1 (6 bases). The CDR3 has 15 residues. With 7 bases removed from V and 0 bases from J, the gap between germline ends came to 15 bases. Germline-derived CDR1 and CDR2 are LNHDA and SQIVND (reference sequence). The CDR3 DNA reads TGTGCCAGTACCCTAAAGACAGGACCTAACTATGGCTACACCTTC. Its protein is CASTLKTGPNYGYTF.

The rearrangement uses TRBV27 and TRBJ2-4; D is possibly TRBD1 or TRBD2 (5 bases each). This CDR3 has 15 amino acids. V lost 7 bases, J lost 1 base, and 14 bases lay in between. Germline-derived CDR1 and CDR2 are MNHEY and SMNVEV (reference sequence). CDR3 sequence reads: CASTPGAGAKNIQYF. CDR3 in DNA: TGTGCCAGCACCCCCGGGGCAGGGGCCAAAAACATTCAGTACTTC.

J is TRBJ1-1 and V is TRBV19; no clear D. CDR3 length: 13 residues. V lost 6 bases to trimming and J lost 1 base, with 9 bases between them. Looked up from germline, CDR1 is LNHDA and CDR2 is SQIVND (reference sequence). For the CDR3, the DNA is TGTGCCAGTAGGTGGACGGAGAACACTGAAGCTTTCTTT. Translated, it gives CASRWTENTEAFF.

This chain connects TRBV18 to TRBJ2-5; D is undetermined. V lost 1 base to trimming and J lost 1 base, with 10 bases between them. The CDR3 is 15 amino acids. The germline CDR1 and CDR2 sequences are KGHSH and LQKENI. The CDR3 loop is CASSPRPVSQETQYF. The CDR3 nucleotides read TGTGCCAGCTCACCACGGCCAGTAAGCCAAGAGACCCAGTACTTC.

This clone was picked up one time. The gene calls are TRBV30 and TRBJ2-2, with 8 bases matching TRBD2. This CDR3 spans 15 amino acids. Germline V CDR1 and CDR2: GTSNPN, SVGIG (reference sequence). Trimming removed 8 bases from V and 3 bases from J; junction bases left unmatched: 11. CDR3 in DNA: TGTGCCCAACTCCCCGGGACTAGACACACCGGGGAGCTGTTTTTT. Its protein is CAQLPGTRHTGELFF.

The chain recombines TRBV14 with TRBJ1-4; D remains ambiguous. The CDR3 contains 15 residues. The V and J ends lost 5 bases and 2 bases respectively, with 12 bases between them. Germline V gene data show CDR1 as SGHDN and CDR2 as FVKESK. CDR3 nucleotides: TGTGCCAGCAGCGTACACGGGATTACTAATGAAAAACTGTTTTTT. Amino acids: CASSVHGITNEKLFF. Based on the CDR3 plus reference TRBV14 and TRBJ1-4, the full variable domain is EAGVTQFPSHSVIEKGQTVTLRCDPISGHDNLYWYRRVMGKEIKFLLHFVKESKQDESGMPNNRFLAERTGGTYSTLKVQPAELEDSGVYFCASSVHGITNEKLFFGSGTQLSVL.

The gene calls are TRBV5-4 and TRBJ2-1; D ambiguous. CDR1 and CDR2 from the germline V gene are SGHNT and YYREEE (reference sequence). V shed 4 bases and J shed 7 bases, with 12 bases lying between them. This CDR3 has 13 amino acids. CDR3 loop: CASSQQSGNEQFF. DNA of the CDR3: TGTGCCAGCAGCCAACAGTCCGGGAATGAGCAGTTCTTC.